This entry features one TCR beta chain sequence. Its antigen is not known. The data belong to a study of cytomegalovirus exposure and HLA in healthy donors. Background on the study: Samples from HLA-typed donors yielded 65 million to 85 million unique TCRs in an early data release. Study-level points and caveats: Earlier results showed most TCR beta V segments being productive about 87% or about 30% of the time. Researchers counted about 150 TCR beta chains as cytomegalovirus-associated.

60 Vbeta and 13 Jbeta primers were used in PCR. The data were produced by immunoSEQ multiplex PCR, yet TCRdb's version contains in-frame clones alone and is incomplete. The profile covers around 99,000 clones, with around 77% appearing a single time and around 3% taken by the ten largest. Germline assignment: CDR1 MNHNS and CDR2 SASEGT. V dropped 0 bases and J dropped 2; count of bases not matched to a gene: 2. CDR3 length: 17 amino acids. J is TRBJ2-7 and V is TRBV6-1; TRBD2 matches 15 bases. Input material: PBMCs. The clonotype was recovered from a man aged 40-49 years in good health and CMV-seronegative. The CDR3 loop reads CASSEAWTSGRAYEQYF. DNA of the CDR3: TGTGCCAGCAGTGAAGCCTGGACTAGCGGGAGGGCCTACGAGCAGTACTTC.